This is a list of T cell receptor beta chains from one sample in a study of beta chain features in type 1 diabetes. TCRdb keeps only in-frame clones here, not all; method: immunoSEQ multiplex PCR. The sample records about 28,000 clones, about 65% being singletons. Input material: Tregs from blood. The receptors originated from a woman aged 30 to 39 with type 1 diabetes. Both conserved end residues are part of each CDR3. A D gene is named only where the DNA matches it firmly. A clone size is listed for some rows: how often the clone was seen (once, few, many), or a class if it is expanded.

v_call	d_call	clone_size	j_call	cdr3_nt	cdr3_aa
TRBV11-2	.	.	TRBJ2-3	TGTGCCAGCAGCTTAGTGGCTAGCACAGATACGCAGTATTTT	CASSLVASTDTQYF
TRBV5-1	.	.	TRBJ2-5	TGCGCCAGCAGCTTGGCCTCCGGGAGCAGGGAGACCCAGTACTTC	CASSLASGSRETQYF
TRBV5-1	TRBD2	once	TRBJ2-1	TGCGCCAGCAGTTTGACTAGCGGGAGATTCGAGCAGTTCTTC	CASSLTSGRFEQFF
TRBV28	TRBD2	.	TRBJ2-1	TGTGCCAGCAGTCTCCAGATATTAGCGGGAGGGGATGAGCAGTTCTTC	CASSLQILAGGDEQFF
TRBV9	TRBD1	.	TRBJ2-2	TGTGCCAGCAGCTCTCGACAGGGCACCGGGGAGCTGTTTTTT	CASSSRQGTGELFF
TRBV5-4	.	.	TRBJ2-3	TGTGCCAGCAGCACCTATCAAGCGGGCACAGATACGCAGTATTTT	CASSTYQAGTDTQYF
TRBV7-9	TRBD1	.	TRBJ2-1	TGTGCCAGCAGCTCCGGGACAGGGTACGATGAGCAGTTCTTC	CASSSGTGYDEQFF
TRBV5-1	.	.	TRBJ2-1	TGCGCCAGCAGCCTAATAACGTGGGCTGAGCAGTTCTTC	CASSLITWAEQFF
TRBV6-1	.	.	TRBJ1-2	TGTGCCAGCGGAAGCCTAGGAGGGGACTATGGCTACACCTTC	CASGSLGGDYGYTF
TRBV30	.	few	TRBJ1-2	TGTGCCTGGAGTTTACAGGGAAACTATGGCTACACCTTC	CAWSLQGNYGYTF
TRBV28	TRBD1	few	TRBJ1-5	TGTGCCAGCAGTCGGAAACTTGGGACAGGGAAGAGACAGCCCCAGCATTTT	CASSRKLGTGKRQPQHF
TRBV5-6	.	.	TRBJ2-3	TGTGCCAGCAGCTTGGAACTAGCCCGCACAGATACGCAGTATTTT	CASSLELARTDTQYF
TRBV7-9	.	few	TRBJ1-2	TGTGCCAGCAGCTTATATTCCGACATGAACTATGGCTACACCTTC	CASSLYSDMNYGYTF
TRBV29-1	.	.	TRBJ2-6	TGCAGCGTTTCGGTCTCTGGGGCCAACGTCCTGACTTTC	CSVSVSGANVLTF
TRBV25-1	.	.	TRBJ2-1	TGTGCCAGCAGTTTAGGGGCTCGCCTCTCATACAATGAGCAGTTCTTC	CASSLGARLSYNEQFF
TRBV28	TRBD1	.	TRBJ1-2	TGTGCCAGCAGTTACCCAAGCGGACAGGCATACTATGGCTACACCTTC	CASSYPSGQAYYGYTF
TRBV7-9	TRBD2	.	TRBJ2-5	TGTGCCAGCAGCCTACGGACTAGCGGGAGGGCCTGGGAGACCCAGTACTTC	CASSLRTSGRAWETQYF
TRBV5-1	.	.	TRBJ2-6	TGCGCCAGCAGCTTGGGGAGCGGGGCCAACGTCCTGACTTTC	CASSLGSGANVLTF
TRBV29-1	TRBD1	few	TRBJ1-1	TGCAGCGTTTACAGGGGATCTAGTGAAGCTTTCTTT	CSVYRGSSEAFF
TRBV5-4	.	once	TRBJ1-5	TGTGCCAGCAGCTTGGACAGGGCCAATCAGCCCCAGCATTTT	CASSLDRANQPQHF
TRBV19	TRBD1	.	TRBJ1-1	TGTGCCAGTAGTCTCAGGGGGACAGGGAGTGGCACTGAAGCTTTCTTT	CASSLRGTGSGTEAFF
TRBV7-3	TRBD1	once	TRBJ2-1	TGTGCCAGCAGCTCCCCCGGGACAGGGGGTACCAATGAGCAGTTCTTC	CASSSPGTGGTNEQFF
TRBV6-6	TRBD2	.	TRBJ2-7	TGTGCCACCAGAAATAGCGGGAGCTCCTACGAGCAGTACTTC	CATRNSGSSYEQYF
TRBV10-3	TRBD1	.	TRBJ1-2	TGTGCCATCAGTGAGGATGTGGACAGGGGCCCAGCCTTC	CAISEDVDRGPAF
TRBV19	.	.	TRBJ1-2	TGTGCCAGTACCGGCTTCAGGGGCTACTATGGCTACACCTTC	CASTGFRGYYGYTF
TRBV27	.	once	TRBJ2-3	TGTGCCAGCAGCCCGGGAACAGATACGCAGTATTTT	CASSPGTDTQYF
TRBV10-3	.	.	TRBJ2-6	TGTGCCATCAGTGATCCGTCCAGGCCACCACATTCTGGGGCCAACGTCCTGACTTTC	CAISDPSRPPHSGANVLTF